Listed below are T cell receptor beta chains from one sample, sequenced in a study of human T cells and chemical hapten exposure. TCRdb independently ran MiXCR on the RACE reads; one entry per CDR3 protein. The profile shows fewer than 85,000 distinct CDR3 sequences, 8.6% of them singletons. Sequencing was carried out using whole blood. These receptors were collected from a male donor in good health. Some clones in this sample may be carry-over from other donors' samples. CDR3s include the opening cysteine and the closing phenylalanine or tryptophan. Fields, in order: V gene, D gene, clone size, J gene, CDR3 protein, CDR3 DNA. D genes are given only for firm matches. Clone size is not always given. Where it is, it says once, few, many or a class for expanded clones.

V: TRBV7-2; D: -; size: -; J: TRBJ2-3; CDR3: CASSRGWRADTQYF; DNA: TGTGCCAGCAGCAGGGGGTGGCGTGCAGATACGCAGTATTTT
V: TRBV6-5; D: -; size: -; J: TRBJ1-5; CDR3: CASRPLGANQPQHF; DNA: TGTGCCAGCAGACCGTTGGGGGCTAATCAGCCCCAGCATTTT
V: TRBV20-1; D: -; size: once; J: TRBJ2-1; CDR3: CSARMNEQFF; DNA: TGCAGTGCTAGGATGAATGAGCAGTTCTTC
V: TRBV25-1; D: TRBD1; size: -; J: TRBJ2-7; CDR3: CASIGGQNRDEQYF; DNA: TGTGCCAGCATAGGGGGACAGAACAGGGACGAGCAGTACTTC
V: TRBV7-9; D: TRBD1; size: few; J: TRBJ1-1; CDR3: CASSSPEDRGTEAFF; DNA: TGTGCCAGCAGCTCCCCCGAGGACAGGGGCACTGAAGCTTTCTTT
V: TRBV7-8; D: -; size: -; J: TRBJ2-7; CDR3: CASSLPRQVPYEQYF; DNA: TGTGCCAGCAGCCTACCCAGACAGGTTCCTTACGAGCAGTACTTC
V: TRBV12-3/TRBV12-4; D: -; size: -; J: TRBJ1-5; CDR3: CASTPYAGGGNQPQHF; DNA: TGTGCCAGCACCCCCTACGCCGGGGGAGGCAATCAGCCCCAGCATTTT
V: TRBV6-1; D: -; size: -; J: TRBJ2-1; CDR3: CASSDRDNSGNEQFF; DNA: TGTGCCAGCAGTGATCGGGACAATAGCGGGAATGAGCAGTTCTTC
V: TRBV12-3/TRBV12-4; D: -; size: -; J: TRBJ1-5; CDR3: CASSLNGNQPQHF; DNA: TGTGCCAGCAGTTTAAATGGCAATCAGCCCCAGCATTTT
V: TRBV7-2; D: -; size: -; J: TRBJ2-1; CDR3: CASSNSDNEQFF; DNA: TGTGCCAGCAGCAACTCCGACAATGAGCAGTTCTTC
V: TRBV5-6; D: TRBD1; size: few; J: TRBJ2-1; CDR3: CASSLARTGGRYNEQFF; DNA: TGTGCCAGCAGCTTGGCCAGGACAGGGGGCCGTTACAATGAGCAGTTCTTC
V: TRBV5-1; D: -; size: -; J: TRBJ1-1; CDR3: CASRGSDTEAFF; DNA: TGCGCCAGCAGGGGGTCAGACACTGAAGCTTTCTTT
V: TRBV7-9; D: -; size: few; J: TRBJ2-4; CDR3: CASSSQTSGAPEAKNIQYF; DNA: TGTGCCAGCAGCTCCCAGACTTCAGGGGCACCCGAAGCCAAAAACATTCAGTACTTC
V: TRBV29-1; D: TRBD2; size: many; J: TRBJ2-3; CDR3: CSVVGLAGAPDTQYF; DNA: TGCAGCGTTGTAGGACTAGCGGGGGCCCCAGATACGCAGTATTTT